This TCR beta chain is drawn from a study of blood T cell repertoires in COVID-19. Study-level background: Sources were T cells, B-cell-depleted T cells, or PBMCs; the material itself was cDNA or gDNA.

Authors' methods: From reference gene primer amplification, estimates of nucleated cell counts were derived. Measured with immunoSEQ multiplex PCR; TCRdb has only the in-frame clones, and not every one. V and J calls and clone size follow that table, whereas D and trimming were derived from the DNA. The repertoire holds approximately 330,000 clones, with about nine tenths as singletons. Germline lookup yields CDR1 ENHRY and CDR2 SYGVKD. V shed 10 bases, J shed 8 bases, and the junction held 9 bases outside the gene matches. The CDR3 has 15 residues. Seattle patient enrollment occurred during active infection, with longitudinal follow-up thereafter.

Sequencing was done on a sample of peripheral blood. The origin of this receptor is a man aged 25-45 years with COVID-19, enrolled during active disease. The rearrangement joins TRBV10-3 to TRBJ2-1, with 15 bases identical to TRBD2. The CDR3 DNA reads TGTGCCAGCGGACTAGCGGGAGGGCCTGGCTATGAGCAGTTCTTC. Translation: CASGLAGGPGYEQFF.